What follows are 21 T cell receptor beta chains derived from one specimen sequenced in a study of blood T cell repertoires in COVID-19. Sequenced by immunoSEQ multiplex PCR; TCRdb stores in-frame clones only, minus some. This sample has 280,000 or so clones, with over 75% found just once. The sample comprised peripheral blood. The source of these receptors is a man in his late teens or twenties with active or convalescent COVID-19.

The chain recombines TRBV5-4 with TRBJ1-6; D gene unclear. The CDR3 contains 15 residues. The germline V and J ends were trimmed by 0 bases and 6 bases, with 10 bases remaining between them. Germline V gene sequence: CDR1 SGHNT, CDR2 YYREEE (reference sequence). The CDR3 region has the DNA TGTGCCAGCAGCTTGGAGCCAAGTCCTAATTCACCCCTCCACTTT. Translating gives CASSLEPSPNSPLHF. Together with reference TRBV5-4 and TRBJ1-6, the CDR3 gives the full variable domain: ETGVTQSPTHLIKTRGQQVTLRCSSQSGHNTVSWYQQALGQGPQFIFQYYREEENGRGNFPPRFSGLQFPNYSSELNVNALELDDSALYLCASSLEPSPNSPLHFGNGTRLTVT.

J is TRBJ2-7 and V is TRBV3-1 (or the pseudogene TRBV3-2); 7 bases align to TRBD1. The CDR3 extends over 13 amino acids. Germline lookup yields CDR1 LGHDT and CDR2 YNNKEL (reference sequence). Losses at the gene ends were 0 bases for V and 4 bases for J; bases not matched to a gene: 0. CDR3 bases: TGTGCCAGCAGCCAAGAGACAGGGTACGAGCAGTACTTC. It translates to CASSQETGYEQYF.

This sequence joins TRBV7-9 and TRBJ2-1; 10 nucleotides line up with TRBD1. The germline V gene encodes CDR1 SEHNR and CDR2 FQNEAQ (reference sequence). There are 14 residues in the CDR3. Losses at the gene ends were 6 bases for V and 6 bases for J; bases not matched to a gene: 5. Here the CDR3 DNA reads TGTGCCAGCAGTTCCGGGACAGGGGTCAATGAGCAGTTCTTC. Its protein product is CASSSGTGVNEQFF. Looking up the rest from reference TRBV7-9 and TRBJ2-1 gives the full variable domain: DTGVSQNPRHKITKRGQNVTFRCDPISEHNRLYWYRQTLGQGPEFLTYFQNEAQLEKSRLLSDRFSAERPKGSFSTLEIQRTEQGDSAMYLCASSSGTGVNEQFFGPGTRLTVL.

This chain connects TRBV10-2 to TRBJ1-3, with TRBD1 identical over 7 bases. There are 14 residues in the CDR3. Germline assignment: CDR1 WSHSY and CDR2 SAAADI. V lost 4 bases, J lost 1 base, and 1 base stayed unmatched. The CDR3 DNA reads TGCGCCAGCAGTGCGACAGGGTCTGGAAACACCATATATTTT. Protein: CASSATGSGNTIYF.

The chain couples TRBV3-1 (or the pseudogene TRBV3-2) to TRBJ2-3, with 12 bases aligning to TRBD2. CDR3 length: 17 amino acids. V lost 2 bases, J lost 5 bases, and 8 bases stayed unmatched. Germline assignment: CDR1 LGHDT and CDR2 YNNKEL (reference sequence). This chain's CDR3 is CASSQPIGLAGLDTQYF. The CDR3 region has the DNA TGTGCCAGCAGCCAACCTATCGGACTAGCGGGGTTAGATACGCAGTATTTT.

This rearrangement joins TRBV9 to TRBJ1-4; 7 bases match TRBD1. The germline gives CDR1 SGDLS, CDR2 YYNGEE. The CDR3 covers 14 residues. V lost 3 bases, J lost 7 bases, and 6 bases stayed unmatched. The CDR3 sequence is CASSETGLGEKLFF. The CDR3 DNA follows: TGTGCCAGCAGCGAGACAGGGTTGGGTGAAAAACTGTTTTTT.

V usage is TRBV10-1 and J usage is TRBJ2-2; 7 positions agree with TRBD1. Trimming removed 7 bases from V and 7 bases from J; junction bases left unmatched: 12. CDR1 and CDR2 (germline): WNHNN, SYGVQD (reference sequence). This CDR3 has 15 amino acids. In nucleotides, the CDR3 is TGCGCCAGCAAGGAAGGCAGGGGGTTAGACGGGGAGCTGTTTTTT. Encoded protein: CASKEGRGLDGELFF.

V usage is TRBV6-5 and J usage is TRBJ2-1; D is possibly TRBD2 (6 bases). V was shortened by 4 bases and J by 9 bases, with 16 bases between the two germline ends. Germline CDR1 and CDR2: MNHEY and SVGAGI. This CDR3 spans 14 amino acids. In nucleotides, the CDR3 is TGTGCCAGCAGTTCCCTGGGGGGAAGGGTTGAGCAGTTCTTC. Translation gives CASSSLGGRVEQFF.

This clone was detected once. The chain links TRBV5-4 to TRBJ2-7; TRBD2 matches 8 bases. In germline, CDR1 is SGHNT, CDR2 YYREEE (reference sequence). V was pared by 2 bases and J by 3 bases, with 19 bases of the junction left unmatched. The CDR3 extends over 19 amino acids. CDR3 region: CASSFYPGGGVLLNYEQYF. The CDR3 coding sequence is TGTGCCAGCAGCTTTTACCCGGGAGGGGGAGTATTATTGAACTACGAGCAGTACTTC.

The CDR3 here is CASSSPGLAGGDEQFF. The CDR3 region has the DNA TGTGCCAGCAGCAGCCCGGGACTAGCGGGGGGGGATGAGCAGTTCTTC. The chain has TRBV6-2 or TRBV6-3 and TRBJ2-1, with 16 positions matching TRBD2. CDR3 length: 16 amino acids. J lost 8 bases, V lost 6 bases, and 7 bases had no gene match. Germline V gives CDR1 MNHEY, CDR2 SVGEGT.

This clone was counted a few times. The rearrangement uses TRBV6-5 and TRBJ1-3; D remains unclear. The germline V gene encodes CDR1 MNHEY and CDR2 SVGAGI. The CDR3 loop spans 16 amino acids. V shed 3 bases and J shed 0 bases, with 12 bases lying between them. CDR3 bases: TGTGCCAGCAGTTATTCTCCAGTTCTCTCTGGAAACACCATATATTTT. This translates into CASSYSPVLSGNTIYF.

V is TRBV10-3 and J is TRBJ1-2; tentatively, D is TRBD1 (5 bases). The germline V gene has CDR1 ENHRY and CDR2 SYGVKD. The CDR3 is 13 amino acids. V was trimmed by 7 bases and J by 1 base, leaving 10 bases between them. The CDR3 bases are TGTGCCATCAAAGGACACGATAACTATGGCTACACCTTC. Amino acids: CAIKGHDNYGYTF.

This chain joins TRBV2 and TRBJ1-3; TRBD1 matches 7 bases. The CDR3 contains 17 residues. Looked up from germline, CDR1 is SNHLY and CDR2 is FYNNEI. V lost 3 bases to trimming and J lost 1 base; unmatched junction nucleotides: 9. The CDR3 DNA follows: TGTGCCAGCAGTGATCCCCGGGACAGATGGTCTGGAAACACCATATATTTT. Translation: CASSDPRDRWSGNTIYF.

This CDR3 is CASSEGTDTGELFF. The CDR3 region has the DNA TGTGCCAGCAGTGAAGGGACAGACACCGGGGAGCTGTTTTTT. The chain uses TRBV6-1 and TRBJ2-2; D is possibly TRBD1 (6 bases). V was pared by 1 base and J by 3 bases, with 6 bases between. This CDR3 has 14 residues. Germline loops: CDR1 MNHNS, CDR2 SASEGT.

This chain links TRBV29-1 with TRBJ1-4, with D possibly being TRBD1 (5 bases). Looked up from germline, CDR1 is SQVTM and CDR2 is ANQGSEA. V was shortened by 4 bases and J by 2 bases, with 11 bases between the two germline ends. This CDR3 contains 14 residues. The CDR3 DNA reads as TGCAGCGTTGGCCGCGGGGGGACTAATGAAAAACTGTTTTTT. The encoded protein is CSVGRGGTNEKLFF.

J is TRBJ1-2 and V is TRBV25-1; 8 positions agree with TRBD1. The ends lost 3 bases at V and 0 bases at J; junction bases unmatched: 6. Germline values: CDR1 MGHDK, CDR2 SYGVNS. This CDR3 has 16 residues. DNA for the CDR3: TGTGCCAGCAGTGATCCGGGACAGGACTCTAACTATGGCTACACCTTC. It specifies CASSDPGQDSNYGYTF.

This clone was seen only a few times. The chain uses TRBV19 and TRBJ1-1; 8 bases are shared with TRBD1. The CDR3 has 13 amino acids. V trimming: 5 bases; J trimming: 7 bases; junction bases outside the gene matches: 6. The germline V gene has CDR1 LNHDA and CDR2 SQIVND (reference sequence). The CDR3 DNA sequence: TGTGCCAGTAGTTCCCAGGGGGCCCTTGAAGCTTTCTTT. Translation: CASSSQGALEAFF.

The CDR3 region has the DNA TGTGCCACCAGTGATTCAGTCGGGAGGCGGGGGGGCACAGATACGCAGTATTTT. Amino acids: CATSDSVGRRGGTDTQYF. V and J are TRBV24-1 and TRBJ2-3; TRBD2 agrees at 8 bases. The CDR3 sequence is 18 residues long. Germline trimming cut 2 bases from V and 1 base from J; bases unmatched to any gene: 10. From germline, CDR1 is KGHDR and CDR2 SFDVKD.

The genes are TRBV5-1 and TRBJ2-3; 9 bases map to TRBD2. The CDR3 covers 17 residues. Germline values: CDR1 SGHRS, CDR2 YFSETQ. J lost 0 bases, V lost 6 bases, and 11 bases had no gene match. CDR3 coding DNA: TGCGCCAGCACCTCCTCGGGTAGCGGGGGCAGCACAGATACGCAGTATTTT. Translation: CASTSSGSGGSTDTQYF.

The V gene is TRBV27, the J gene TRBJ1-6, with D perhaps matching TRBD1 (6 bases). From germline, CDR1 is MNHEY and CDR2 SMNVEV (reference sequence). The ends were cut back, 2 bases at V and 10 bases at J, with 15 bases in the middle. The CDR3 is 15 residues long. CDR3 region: CASSLVGERGSPLHF. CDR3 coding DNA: TGTGCCAGCAGTTTAGTTGGGGAGAGGGGGTCACCCCTCCACTTT.

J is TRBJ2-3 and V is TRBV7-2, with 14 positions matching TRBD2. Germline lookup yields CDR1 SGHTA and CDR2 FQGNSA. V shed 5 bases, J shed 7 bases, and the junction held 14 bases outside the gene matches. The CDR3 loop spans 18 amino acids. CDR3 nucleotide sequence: TGTGCCAGCAGCCAAAAAGGGACTAGCGGGGGTCATGTAAATACGCAGTATTTT. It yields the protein CASSQKGTSGGHVNTQYF.